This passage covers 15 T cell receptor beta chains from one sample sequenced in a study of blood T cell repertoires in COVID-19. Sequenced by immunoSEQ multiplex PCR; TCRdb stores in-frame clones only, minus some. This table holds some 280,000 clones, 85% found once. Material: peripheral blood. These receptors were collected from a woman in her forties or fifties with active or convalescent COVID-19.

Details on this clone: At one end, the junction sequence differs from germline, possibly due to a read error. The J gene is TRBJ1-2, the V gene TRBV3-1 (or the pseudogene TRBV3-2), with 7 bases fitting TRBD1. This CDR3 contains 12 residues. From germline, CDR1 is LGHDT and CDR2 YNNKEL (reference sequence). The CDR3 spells CASRQGGGGYTF. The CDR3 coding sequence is TGTGCCAGCCGCCAGGGGGGAGGGGGCTACACCTTC.

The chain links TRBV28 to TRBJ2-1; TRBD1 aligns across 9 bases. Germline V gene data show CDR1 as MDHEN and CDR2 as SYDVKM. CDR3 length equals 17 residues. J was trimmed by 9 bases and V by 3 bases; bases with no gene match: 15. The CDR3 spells CASSFSGGQGRRSEQFF. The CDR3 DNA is TGTGCCAGCAGTTTCTCTGGGGGACAGGGAAGAAGGAGTGAGCAGTTCTTC.

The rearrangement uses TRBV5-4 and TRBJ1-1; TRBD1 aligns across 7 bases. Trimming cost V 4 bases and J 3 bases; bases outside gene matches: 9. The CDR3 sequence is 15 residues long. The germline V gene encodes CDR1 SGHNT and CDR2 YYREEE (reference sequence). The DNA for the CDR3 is TGTGCCAGCAGCAAGACAGGGCGACGAGACACTGAAGCTTTCTTT. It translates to CASSKTGRRDTEAFF.

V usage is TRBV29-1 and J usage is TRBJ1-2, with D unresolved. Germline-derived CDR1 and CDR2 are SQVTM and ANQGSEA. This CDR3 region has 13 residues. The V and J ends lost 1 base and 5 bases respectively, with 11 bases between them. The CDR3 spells CSVEAAADYGYTF. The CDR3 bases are TGCAGCGTTGAAGCAGCGGCGGATTATGGCTACACCTTC.

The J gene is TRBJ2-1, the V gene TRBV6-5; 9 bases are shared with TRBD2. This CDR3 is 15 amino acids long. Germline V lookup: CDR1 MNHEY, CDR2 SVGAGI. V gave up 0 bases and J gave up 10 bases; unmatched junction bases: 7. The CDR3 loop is CASSYSPSGINEQFF. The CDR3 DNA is TGTGCCAGCAGTTACTCGCCTAGCGGGATAAACGAGCAGTTCTTC.

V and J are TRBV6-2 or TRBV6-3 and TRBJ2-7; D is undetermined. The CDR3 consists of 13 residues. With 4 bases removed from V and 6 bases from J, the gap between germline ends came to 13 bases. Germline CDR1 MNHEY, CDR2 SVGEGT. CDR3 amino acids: CASSSPIRSEQYF. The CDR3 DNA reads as TGTGCCAGCAGTTCGCCTATCCGTTCCGAGCAGTACTTC.

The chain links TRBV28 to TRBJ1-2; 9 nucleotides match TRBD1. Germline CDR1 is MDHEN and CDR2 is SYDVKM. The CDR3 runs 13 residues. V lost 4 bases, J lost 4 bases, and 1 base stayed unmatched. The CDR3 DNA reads TGTGCCAGCAGTTGGGACAGGGTCTATGGCTACACCTTC. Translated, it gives CASSWDRVYGYTF.

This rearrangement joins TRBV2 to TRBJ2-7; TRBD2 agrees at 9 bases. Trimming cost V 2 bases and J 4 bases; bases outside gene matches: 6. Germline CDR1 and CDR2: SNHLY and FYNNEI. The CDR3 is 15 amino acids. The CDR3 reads CASSELREGAYEQYF. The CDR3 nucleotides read TGTGCCAGCAGTGAACTGCGGGAGGGTGCGTACGAGCAGTACTTC.

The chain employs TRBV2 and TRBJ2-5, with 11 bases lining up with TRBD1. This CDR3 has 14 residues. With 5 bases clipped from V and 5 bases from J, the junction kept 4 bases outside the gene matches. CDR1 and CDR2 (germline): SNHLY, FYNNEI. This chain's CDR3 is CASSFGTGGETQYF. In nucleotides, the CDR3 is TGTGCCAGCAGTTTTGGGACAGGGGGTGAGACCCAGTACTTC.

In DNA form, the CDR3 reads TGCAGCGCGTCTAGCGGGTGGGGGAATGAGCAGTTCTTC. It encodes CSASSGWGNEQFF. The chain uses TRBV29-1 and TRBJ2-1, with 8 bases fitting TRBD2. This CDR3 has 13 amino acids. Germline V gene data show CDR1 as SQVTM and CDR2 as ANQGSEA. The V segment lost 7 bases and the J segment 7 bases; nucleotides outside the gene matches: 9.

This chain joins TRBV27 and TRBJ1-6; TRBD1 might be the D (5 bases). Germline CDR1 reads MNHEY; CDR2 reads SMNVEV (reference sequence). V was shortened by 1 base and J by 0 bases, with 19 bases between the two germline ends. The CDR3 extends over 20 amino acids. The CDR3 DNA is TGTGCCAGCAGTTTATTGGCGGGGGGGTCGGGGAGCTCCTATAATTCACCCCTCCACTTT. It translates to CASSLLAGGSGSSYNSPLHF.

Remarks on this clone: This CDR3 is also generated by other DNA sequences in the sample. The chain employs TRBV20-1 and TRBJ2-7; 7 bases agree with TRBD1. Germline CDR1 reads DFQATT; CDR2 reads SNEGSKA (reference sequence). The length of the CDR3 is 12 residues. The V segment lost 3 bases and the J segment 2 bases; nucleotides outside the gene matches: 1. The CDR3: CSASQGAYEQYF. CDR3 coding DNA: TGCAGTGCTAGTCAGGGGGCCTACGAGCAGTACTTC.

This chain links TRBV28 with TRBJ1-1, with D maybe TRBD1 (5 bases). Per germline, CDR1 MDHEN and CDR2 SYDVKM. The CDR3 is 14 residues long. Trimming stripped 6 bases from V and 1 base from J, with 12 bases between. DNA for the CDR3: TGTGCCAGCAGAGAACCTGGACAGAACACTGAAGCTTTCTTT. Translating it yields CASREPGQNTEAFF.

Here the CDR3 reads CASSPALSSYNEQFF. The DNA of the CDR3 is TGTGCCAGCTCACCTGCACTGAGCTCCTACAATGAGCAGTTCTTC. This rearrangement joins TRBV18 to TRBJ2-1; D is undetermined. CDR3 length: 15 amino acids. Looked up from germline, CDR1 is KGHSH and CDR2 is LQKENI. V shed 3 bases and J shed 0 bases, with 9 bases lying between them.

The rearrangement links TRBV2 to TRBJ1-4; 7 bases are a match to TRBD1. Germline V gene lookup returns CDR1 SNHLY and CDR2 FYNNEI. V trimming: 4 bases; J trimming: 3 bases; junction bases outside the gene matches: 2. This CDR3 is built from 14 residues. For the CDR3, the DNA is TGTGCCAGCAGTGCGACAGGGCCTAATGAAAAACTGTTTTTT. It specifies CASSATGPNEKLFF.